These 11 T cell receptor beta chains were all obtained from the same sample, sequenced in a study of blood T cells in healthy people across ages. The use of a sample-barcoded 5' primer and a J-beta primer mix characterized a second PCR of about 6 to 12 cycles. TCRdb redid the calling of the 5' RACE reads with MiXCR, one entry per CDR3 protein. The table has 890,000 or so distinct CDR3 sequences, around 68% seen once. The material sequenced was blood. These receptors were collected from a man in his thirties or forties in good health.

The gene calls are TRBV7-2 and TRBJ2-1, with D perhaps matching TRBD1 or TRBD2 (6 bases each). This CDR3 contains 15 residues. Germline values: CDR1 SGHTA, CDR2 FQGNSA. Trimming pared 4 bases from V and 7 bases from J, leaving 17 bases between. The CDR3 nucleotides read TGTGCCAGCAGCTCACCTTGGGGGGCGAGGAATGAGCAGTTCTTC. It codes for CASSSPWGARNEQFF.

This sequence joins TRBV4-2 and TRBJ2-5; a weak D match, TRBD1 (6 bases). Germline CDR1 LGHNA, CDR2 YNFKEQ. V was cut by 0 bases and J by 4 bases, with 12 bases left in between. The CDR3 contains 15 residues. CDR3 nucleotides: TGTGCCAGCAGCCAAGAGGCAGGGGTGCCAGAGACCCAGTACTTC. As protein: CASSQEAGVPETQYF.

This clonotype was picked up many times. The V call is TRBV20-1, the J call TRBJ2-7; 8 bases are a match to TRBD2. The CDR3 runs 15 residues. The germline V gene encodes CDR1 DFQATT and CDR2 SNEGSKA (reference sequence). Trimming cost V 5 bases and J 0 bases; bases outside gene matches: 9. The CDR3 region is CSAPRASGYSYEQYF. The CDR3 nucleotides are TGCAGTGCTCCCAGGGCTAGCGGGTACTCCTACGAGCAGTACTTC.

This clonotype was seen a single time. The chain uses TRBV14 and TRBJ2-7, with 9 bases aligning to TRBD1. The J call is doubtful: the DNA matches TRBJ2-5 better. There are 15 residues in the CDR3. CDR1 and CDR2 from the germline V gene are SGHDN and FVKESK. CDR3 amino acids: CASSQEGQGRETQYF. The CDR3 DNA reads as TGTGCCAGCAGCCAAGAGGGACAGGGTAGGGAGACCCAGTACTTC.

V usage is TRBV11-2 and J usage is TRBJ2-6; 11 nucleotides align to TRBD1. This CDR3 comprises 18 residues. Unmatched junction bases numbered 10, after V lost 5 bases and J lost 4 bases. The germline V gene has CDR1 SGHAT and CDR2 FQNNGV. For the CDR3, the DNA is TGTGCCAGCAGCCCACTTAAGGACAGGGGGCACGGGGCCAACGTCCTGACTTTC. Its protein is CASSPLKDRGHGANVLTF.

This clonotype was seen only once. CDR3 in DNA: TGTGCCAGCAGTATCCGGGGAACAGATACGCAGTATTTT. It yields the protein CASSIRGTDTQYF. This rearrangement joins TRBV12-3 or TRBV12-4 to TRBJ2-3; perhaps TRBD2 as D (5 bases). This CDR3 region has 13 residues. Trimming removed 5 bases at V and 3 bases at J, with 9 bases between.

The V gene is TRBV20-1, the J gene TRBJ2-7; 9 bases align to TRBD1. Germline V lookup: CDR1 DFQATT, CDR2 SNEGSKA (reference sequence). The trim removed 0 bases at V and 3 bases at J, leaving 6 bases unmatched. CDR3 length: 15 residues. DNA for the CDR3: TGCAGTGCTAGAGAGCCGACAGGGGGATACTACGAGCAGTACTTC. Amino acids: CSAREPTGGYYEQYF.

The chain links TRBV6-5 to TRBJ2-7, with 10 positions matching TRBD2. Germline V CDR1 and CDR2: MNHEY, SVGAGI. V shed 2 bases and J 5 bases; nucleotides not matched to a gene: 6. The CDR3 consists of 15 residues. Here the CDR3 DNA reads TGTGCCAGCAGTTACGGAGCGGGGGGGCCGAACGAGCAGTACTTC. Translating it yields CASSYGAGGPNEQYF.

This clonotype has only a few counts. V and J are TRBV7-7 and TRBJ2-1; possible D gene TRBD1, 6 bases. The V end was cut by 5 bases, the J end by 6 bases, with 17 bases between. From germline, CDR1 is SSHAT and CDR2 FNYEAQ (reference sequence). The CDR3 is made up of 15 amino acids. The CDR3 spells CASSPAGASFNEQFF. CDR3 in DNA: TGTGCCAGCAGCCCAGCAGGGGCCTCGTTCAATGAGCAGTTCTTC.

This clonotype was observed a few times. Germline is not matched at one junction end, which may reflect a read error. The rearrangement links TRBV6-2 or TRBV6-3 to TRBJ2-5, with D possibly matching TRBD1 (6 bases). The J call could be wrong; TRBJ2-7 is a better fit for the DNA end. CDR1 MNHEY and CDR2 SVGEGT come from the germline V gene. CDR3 length equals 15 residues. CDR3 amino acids: CASSYSDRLTYEQYF. The CDR3 DNA reads TGTGCCAGCAGCTACTCGGACAGACTCACCTACGAGCAGTACTTC.

This clonotype has just a few counts. The rearrangement joins TRBV12-3 or TRBV12-4 to TRBJ1-4; 9 bases match TRBD1. V shed 6 bases and J 6 bases; nucleotides not matched to a gene: 11. The CDR3 is 16 residues long. The chain's CDR3 is CASSDRGSVVDEKLFF. The CDR3 DNA sequence: TGTGCCAGCAGCGACAGGGGGTCCGTAGTAGATGAAAAACTGTTTTTT.